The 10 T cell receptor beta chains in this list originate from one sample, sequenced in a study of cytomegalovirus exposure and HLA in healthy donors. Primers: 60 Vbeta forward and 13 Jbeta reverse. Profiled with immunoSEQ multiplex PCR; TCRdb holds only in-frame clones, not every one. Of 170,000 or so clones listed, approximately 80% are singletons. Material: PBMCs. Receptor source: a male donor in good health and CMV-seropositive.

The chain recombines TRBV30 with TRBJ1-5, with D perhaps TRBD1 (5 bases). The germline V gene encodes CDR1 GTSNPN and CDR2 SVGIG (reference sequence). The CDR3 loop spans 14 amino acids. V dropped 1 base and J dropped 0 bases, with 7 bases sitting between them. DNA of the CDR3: TGTGCCTGGAGTGGTGGGGCTAGCAATCAGCCCCAGCATTTT. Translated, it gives CAWSGGASNQPQHF.

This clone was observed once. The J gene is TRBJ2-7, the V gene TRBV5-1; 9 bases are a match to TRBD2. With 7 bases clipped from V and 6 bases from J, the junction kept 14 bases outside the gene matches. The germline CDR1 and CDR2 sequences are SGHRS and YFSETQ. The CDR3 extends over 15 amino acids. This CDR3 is CASRRAGGPEVEQYF. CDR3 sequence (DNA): TGCGCCAGCCGACGGGCGGGAGGGCCCGAAGTCGAGCAGTACTTC.

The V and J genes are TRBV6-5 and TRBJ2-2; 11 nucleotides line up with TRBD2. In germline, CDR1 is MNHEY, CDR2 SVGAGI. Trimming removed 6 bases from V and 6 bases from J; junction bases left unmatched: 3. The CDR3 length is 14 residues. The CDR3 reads CASRGTSGAGELFF. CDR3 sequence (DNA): TGTGCCAGCAGGGGGACTAGCGGAGCCGGGGAGCTGTTTTTT.

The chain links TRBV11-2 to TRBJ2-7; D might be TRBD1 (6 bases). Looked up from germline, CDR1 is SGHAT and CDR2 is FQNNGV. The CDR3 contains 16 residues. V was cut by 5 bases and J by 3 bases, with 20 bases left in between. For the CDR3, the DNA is TGTGCCAGCAGCATGCATTCGAGACAGGCGGTCTACGAGCAGTACTTC. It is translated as CASSMHSRQAVYEQYF.

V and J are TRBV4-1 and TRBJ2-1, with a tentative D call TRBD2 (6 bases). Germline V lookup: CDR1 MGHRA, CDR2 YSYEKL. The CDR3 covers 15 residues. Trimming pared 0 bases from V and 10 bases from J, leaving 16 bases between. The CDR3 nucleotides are TGCGCCAGCAGCCAAGAGCCGGGAGCGGCCCCGGAGCAGTTCTTC. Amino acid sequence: CASSQEPGAAPEQFF.

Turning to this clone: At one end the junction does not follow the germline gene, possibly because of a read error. This chain's CDR3 is CASSQVPTSQETQHF. CDR3 bases: TGTGCCAGCAGCCAAGTACCGACTTCCCAAGAGACCCAACACTTC. The V call is TRBV14, the J call TRBJ2-5; D remains unclear. Germline V gene data show CDR1 as SGHDN and CDR2 as FVKESK. CDR3 size: 15 residues.

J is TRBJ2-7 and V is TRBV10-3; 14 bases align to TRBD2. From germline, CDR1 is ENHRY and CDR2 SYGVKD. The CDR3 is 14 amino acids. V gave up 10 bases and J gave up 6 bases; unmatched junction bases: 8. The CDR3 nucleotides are TGTGCCACCCGCCCGGGACTAGCGGGAGTCGAGCAGTACTTC. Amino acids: CATRPGLAGVEQYF.

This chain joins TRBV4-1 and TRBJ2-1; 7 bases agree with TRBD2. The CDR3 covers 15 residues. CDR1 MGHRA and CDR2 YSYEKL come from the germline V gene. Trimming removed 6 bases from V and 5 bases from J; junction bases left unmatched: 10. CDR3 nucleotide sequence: TGCGCCAGCAGGTCTCTAGCGGCCCGCCACAATGAGCAGTTCTTC. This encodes CASRSLAARHNEQFF.

The CDR3 bases are TGTGCCAGCAGTTTCACAGGGGGCGGTGGCTACACCTTC. Its translation is CASSFTGGGGYTF. The genes are TRBV27 and TRBJ1-2; 9 positions match TRBD1. In germline, CDR1 is MNHEY, CDR2 SMNVEV (reference sequence). The CDR3 length is 13 residues. V dropped 3 bases and J dropped 7; count of bases not matched to a gene: 3.

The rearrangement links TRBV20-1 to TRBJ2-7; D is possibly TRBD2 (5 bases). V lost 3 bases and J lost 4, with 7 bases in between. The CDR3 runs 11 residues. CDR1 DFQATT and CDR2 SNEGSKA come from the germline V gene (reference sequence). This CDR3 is CSAREVYEQYF. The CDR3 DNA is TGCAGTGCTAGGGAGGTTTACGAGCAGTACTTC.